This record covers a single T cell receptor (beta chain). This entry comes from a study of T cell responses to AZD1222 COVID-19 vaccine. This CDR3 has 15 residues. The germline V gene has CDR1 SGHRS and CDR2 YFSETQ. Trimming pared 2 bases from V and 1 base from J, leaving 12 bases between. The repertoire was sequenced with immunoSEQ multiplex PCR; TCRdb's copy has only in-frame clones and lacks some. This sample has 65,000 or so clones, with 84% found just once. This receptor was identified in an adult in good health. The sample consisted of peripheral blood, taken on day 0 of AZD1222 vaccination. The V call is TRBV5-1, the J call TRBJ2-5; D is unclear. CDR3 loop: CASSFWSQAQETQYF. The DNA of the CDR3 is TGCGCCAGCAGCTTTTGGAGCCAAGCCCAAGAGACCCAGTACTTC.